This T cell receptor beta chain was sequenced in a study of T cells in Graves' hyperthyroidism and ophthalmopathy. Looked up from germline, CDR1 is MNHNS and CDR2 is SASEGT. Trimming at V came to 5 bases and at J to 7 bases, leaving 8 bases not matched to a gene. The CDR3 runs to 15 residues. The CDR3 regions of TCR beta were amplified from RNA transcripts. Using the HTBI primer set, a first-round RT-PCR was run on the TCR CDR3. MiXCR, applied by TCRdb to the multiplex PCR reads, yields one record per CDR3 protein. The table includes around 390,000 distinct CDR3 sequences, more than 14% detected once. At least ten counts were recorded for this clonotype.

This sequence originates from a woman aged 25-40 years with Graves' ophthalmopathy. V is TRBV6-1 and J is TRBJ2-7; 13 bases agree with TRBD2. Material for sequencing was blood. The CDR3 loop reads CASSPLAGGPEEQYF. The CDR3 DNA reads as TGTGCCAGCAGTCCACTAGCGGGGGGGCCTGAAGAGCAGTACTTC.